A single sample gave rise to the 7 T cell receptor beta chains below, sequenced in a study of chemoradiotherapy in HPV16-positive cancers. Sequencing was performed with immunoSEQ multiplex PCR; in TCRdb, only in-frame clones are kept and a portion is missing. This sample has just under 2,000 clones, with roughly 80% found just once. Material: tumor tissue, obtained from a patient who underwent chemoradiotherapy. The receptors here all came from a human donor with HPV-associated anogenital cancer.

The chain uses TRBV9 and TRBJ2-7, with 7 bases identical to TRBD1. CDR3 length equals 14 residues. CDR1 and CDR2 from the germline V gene are SGDLS and YYNGEE. V dropped 2 bases and J dropped 4; count of bases not matched to a gene: 6. The CDR3 here is CASSVGQSTYEQYF. CDR3 nucleotide sequence: TGTGCCAGCAGCGTGGGACAGTCGACTTACGAGCAGTACTTC. Full variable domain (missing parts from reference TRBV9 and TRBJ2-7): DSGVTQTPKHLITATGQRVTLRCSPRSGDLSVYWYQQSLDQGLQFLIQYYNGEERAKGNILERFSAQQFPDLHSELNLSSLELGDSALYFCASSVGQSTYEQYFGPGTRLTVT.

This clone has only one observation. The rearrangement uses TRBV6-6 and TRBJ1-2, with 9 bases fitting TRBD1. The CDR3 is 13 residues long. The germline V gene has CDR1 MNHNY and CDR2 SVGAGI (reference sequence). Losses at the gene ends were 6 bases for V and 7 bases for J; bases not matched to a gene: 6. CDR3 coding DNA: TGTGCCAGCAGAGGGGACAGGGAGTCTGGCTACACCTTC. Translation gives CASRGDRESGYTF.

The chain carries TRBV6-1 and TRBJ2-1; 8 bases match TRBD1. CDR3 length: 14 residues. Germline loops: CDR1 MNHNS, CDR2 SASEGT. V trimming: 0 bases; J trimming: 10 bases; junction bases outside the gene matches: 5. In DNA, the CDR3 is TGTGCCAGCAGTGAAGCGGGAAGGACAGGGGAGCAGTTCTTC. It translates to CASSEAGRTGEQFF.

This CDR3 reads CASSQSSTSGSSYNEQFF. CDR3 nucleotide sequence: TGCGCCAGCAGCCAAAGCTCCACTAGCGGGAGCTCCTACAATGAGCAGTTCTTC. The rearrangement links TRBV4-1 to TRBJ2-1; 11 bases line up with TRBD2. Germline V gene data show CDR1 as MGHRA and CDR2 as YSYEKL. Trimming cost V 2 bases and J 0 bases; bases outside gene matches: 6. The CDR3 sequence is 18 residues long.

V is TRBV11-3 and J is TRBJ2-6; either TRBD1 or TRBD2 may supply D (5 bases each). Germline assignment: CDR1 SGHNT and CDR2 YENEEA. The germline V and J ends were trimmed by 1 base and 2 bases, with 15 bases remaining between them. CDR3 length: 18 amino acids. The DNA for the CDR3 is TGTGCCAGCAGCTTAGGGTTCGAGGGGAGAACTGGGGCCAACGTCCTGACTTTC. This gives the protein CASSLGFEGRTGANVLTF.

The V gene is TRBV2, the J gene TRBJ2-7; no reliable D call. Germline-derived CDR1 and CDR2 are SNHLY and FYNNEI. This CDR3 has 14 amino acids. The ends were cut back, 7 bases at V and 3 bases at J, with 16 bases in the middle. For the CDR3, the DNA is TGTGCCAGCACCCGGTCTCATCTCCTCTACGAGCAGTACTTC. It encodes CASTRSHLLYEQYF.

The chain employs TRBV7-9 and TRBJ2-7; TRBD1 agrees at 10 bases. Losses at the gene ends were 5 bases for V and 4 bases for J; bases not matched to a gene: 11. Germline V gene sequence: CDR1 SEHNR, CDR2 FQNEAQ (reference sequence). The CDR3 is 16 amino acids. The CDR3 bases are TGTGCCAGCAGCAAACCTCAGACAGGGGGCTGGTACGAGCAGTACTTC. This encodes CASSKPQTGGWYEQYF.